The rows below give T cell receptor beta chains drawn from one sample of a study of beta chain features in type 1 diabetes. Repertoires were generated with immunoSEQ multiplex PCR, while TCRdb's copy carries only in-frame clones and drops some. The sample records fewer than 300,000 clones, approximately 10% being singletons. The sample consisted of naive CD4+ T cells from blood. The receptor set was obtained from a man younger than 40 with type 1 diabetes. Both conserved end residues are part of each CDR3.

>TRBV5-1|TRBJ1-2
CASSQQLAGAFYGYTF
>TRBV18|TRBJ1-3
CASSQSLTVSGNTIYF
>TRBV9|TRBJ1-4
CASSPGHRGNEKLFF
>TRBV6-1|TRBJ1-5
CASSDGGSRGPQHF
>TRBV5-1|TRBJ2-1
CASSPAAGEYNEQFF
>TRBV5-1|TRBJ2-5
CASSLGTVQETQYF
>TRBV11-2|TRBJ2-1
CASSRQTGGSEQFF
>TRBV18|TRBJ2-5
CASSPPGRVEETQYF
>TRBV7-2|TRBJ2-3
CASSWAGDTQYF
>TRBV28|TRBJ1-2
CASSFQSYGYTF
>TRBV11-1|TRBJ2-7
CASSRDRTTYEQYF
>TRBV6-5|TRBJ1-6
CASKPVVNSPLHF
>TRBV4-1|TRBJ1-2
CASSPNPDRVVTF
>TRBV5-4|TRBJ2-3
CASSYYRATAGTDTQYF
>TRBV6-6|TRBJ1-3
CASNSGTGNTIYF
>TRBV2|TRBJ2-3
CASSALTDTQYF
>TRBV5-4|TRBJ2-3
CASSSSSRGIDTQYF
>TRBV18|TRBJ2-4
CASSPPARRLEQYF
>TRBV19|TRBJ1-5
CATRVRRGNNQPQHF
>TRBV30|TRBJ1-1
CAWSYTNSGALNTEAFF
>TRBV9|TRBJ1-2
CASSVNSENGYTF
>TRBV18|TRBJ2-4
CASSPGTGVIQYF
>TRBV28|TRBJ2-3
CASSLSGGSSTDTQYF
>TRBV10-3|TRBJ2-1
CAISTGAGGYNEQFF
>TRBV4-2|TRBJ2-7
CASSQDSGGSSYEQYF
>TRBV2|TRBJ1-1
CASSEREGTEAFF
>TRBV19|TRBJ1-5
CASDLRGNQPQHF
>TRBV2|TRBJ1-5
CASTTDVNQPQHF
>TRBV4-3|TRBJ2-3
CASSQTLTGTDTQYF
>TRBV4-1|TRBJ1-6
CASSQDRQAPLHF
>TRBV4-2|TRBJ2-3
CASSQAGGSTDTQYF
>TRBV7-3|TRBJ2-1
CASSLGLALSNEQFF
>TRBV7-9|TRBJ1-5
CASSQGSNQPQHF
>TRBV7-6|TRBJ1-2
CASSTGQVNYGYTF
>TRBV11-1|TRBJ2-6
CASSSNPGVWANVLTF
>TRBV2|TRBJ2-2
CASSESIFGELFF
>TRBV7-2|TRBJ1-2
CASSLGQVQYYGYTF
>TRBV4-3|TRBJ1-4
CASRLRGVSGKLFF
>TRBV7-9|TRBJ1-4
CASSFGGGADEKLFF
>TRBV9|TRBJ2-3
CASSVVWGQGGADTQYF
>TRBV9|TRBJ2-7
CASSNELSGEQYF
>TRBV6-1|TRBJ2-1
CASSDVIGGLYNEQFF
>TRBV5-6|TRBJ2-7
CASSFQGVEMEQYF
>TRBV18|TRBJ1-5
CASSPPAAKNQPQHF
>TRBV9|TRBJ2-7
CASSGGGASSYEQYF
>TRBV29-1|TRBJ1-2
CSVEDNVYGYTF
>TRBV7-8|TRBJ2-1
CASNRGEPSYNEQFF
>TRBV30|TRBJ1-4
CAWSYQRGGGEKLFF
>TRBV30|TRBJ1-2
CAWSPTTDYGYTF
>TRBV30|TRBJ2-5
CAWSGQGETQYF
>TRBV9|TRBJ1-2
CASSAYTNYGYTF
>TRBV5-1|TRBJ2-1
CASSLFGGLSSYNEQFF
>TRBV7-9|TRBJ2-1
CASSPGYNEQFF
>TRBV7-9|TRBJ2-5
CASSGLAGVQETQYF
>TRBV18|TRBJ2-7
CASSPSGGTYEQYF
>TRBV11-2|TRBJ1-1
CASSLVGRENTEAFF
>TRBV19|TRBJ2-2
CASSRGGLGAGELFF
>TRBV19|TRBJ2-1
CASSRRGGFSSYNEQFF
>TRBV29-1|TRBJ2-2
CSVQKAGEELFF